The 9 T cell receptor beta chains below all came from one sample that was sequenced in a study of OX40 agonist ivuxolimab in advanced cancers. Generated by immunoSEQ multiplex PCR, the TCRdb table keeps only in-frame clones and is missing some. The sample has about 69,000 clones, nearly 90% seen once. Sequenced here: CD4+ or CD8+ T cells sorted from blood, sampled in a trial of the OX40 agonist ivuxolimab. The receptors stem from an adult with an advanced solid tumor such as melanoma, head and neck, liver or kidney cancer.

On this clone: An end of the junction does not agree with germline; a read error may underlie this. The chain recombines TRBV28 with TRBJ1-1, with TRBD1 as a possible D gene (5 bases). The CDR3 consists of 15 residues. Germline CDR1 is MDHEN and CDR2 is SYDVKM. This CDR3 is CASNSVGTPNAEAFF. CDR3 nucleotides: TGTGCCAGCAATTCGGTGGGGACCCCGAACGCTGAAGCTTTCTTT.

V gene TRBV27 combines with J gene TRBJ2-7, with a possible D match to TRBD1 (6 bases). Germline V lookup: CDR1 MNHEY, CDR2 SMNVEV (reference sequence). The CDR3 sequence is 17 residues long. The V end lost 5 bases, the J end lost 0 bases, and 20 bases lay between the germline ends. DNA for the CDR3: TGTGCCAGCAGTCCACCTCCGGGACACCGGAGCTCCTACGAGCAGTACTTC. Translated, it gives CASSPPPGHRSSYEQYF.

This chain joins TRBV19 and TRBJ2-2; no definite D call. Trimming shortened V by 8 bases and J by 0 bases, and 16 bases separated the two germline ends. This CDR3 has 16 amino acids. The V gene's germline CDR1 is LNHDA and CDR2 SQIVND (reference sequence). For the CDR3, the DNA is TGTGCCAGTCGTGCGGAGATATTCGCGAACACCGGGGAGCTGTTTTTT. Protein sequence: CASRAEIFANTGELFF.

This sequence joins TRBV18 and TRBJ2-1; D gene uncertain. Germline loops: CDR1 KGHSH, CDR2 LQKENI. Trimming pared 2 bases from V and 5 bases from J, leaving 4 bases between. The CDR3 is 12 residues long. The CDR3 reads CASSPGHNEQFF. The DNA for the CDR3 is TGTGCCAGCTCACCAGGTCACAATGAGCAGTTCTTC.

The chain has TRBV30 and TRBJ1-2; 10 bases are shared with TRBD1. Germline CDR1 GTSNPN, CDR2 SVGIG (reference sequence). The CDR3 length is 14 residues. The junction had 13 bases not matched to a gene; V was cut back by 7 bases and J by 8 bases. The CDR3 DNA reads TGTGCCTATATCAGCGGGACAGGGGCCGGCGGCTACACCTTC. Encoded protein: CAYISGTGAGGYTF.

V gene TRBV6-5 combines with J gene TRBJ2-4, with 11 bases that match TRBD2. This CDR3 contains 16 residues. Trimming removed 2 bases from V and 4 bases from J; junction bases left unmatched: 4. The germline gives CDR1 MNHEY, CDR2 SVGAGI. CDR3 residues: CASSYRTSGSKNIQYF. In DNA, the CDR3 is TGTGCCAGCAGTTACCGAACTAGCGGGAGTAAAAACATTCAGTACTTC.

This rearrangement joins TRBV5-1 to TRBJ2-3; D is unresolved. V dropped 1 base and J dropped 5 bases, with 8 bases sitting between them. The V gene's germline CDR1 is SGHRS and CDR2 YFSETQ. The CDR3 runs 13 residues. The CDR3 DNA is TGCGCCAGCAGCTTGTCTACCCAAGATACGCAGTATTTT. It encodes CASSLSTQDTQYF.

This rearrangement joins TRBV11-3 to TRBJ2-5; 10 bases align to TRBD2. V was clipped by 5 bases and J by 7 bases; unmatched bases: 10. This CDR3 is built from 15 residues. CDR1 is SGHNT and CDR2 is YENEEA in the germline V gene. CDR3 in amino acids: CASSGTSAARGTQYF. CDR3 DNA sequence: TGTGCCAGCAGCGGGACTAGCGCCGCCCGGGGGACCCAGTACTTC.

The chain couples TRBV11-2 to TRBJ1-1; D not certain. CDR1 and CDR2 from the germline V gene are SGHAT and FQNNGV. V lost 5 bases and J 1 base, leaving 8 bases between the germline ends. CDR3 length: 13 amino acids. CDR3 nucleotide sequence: TGTGCCAGCAGCAACCAAGGGAACACTGAAGCTTTCTTT. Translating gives CASSNQGNTEAFF.